A single T cell receptor (beta chain) is shown here with its context. Subjects aged 18 to 65 presented with newly diagnosed hyperthyroidism of less than 2 months' duration. The data derive from a study of T cells in Graves' hyperthyroidism and ophthalmopathy. The CDR3 has 19 residues. Trimming left V 2 bases short and J 6 bases short, with 29 bases between. Germline-derived CDR1 and CDR2 are SGHDN and FVKESK. The TCR beta CDR3 regions underwent amplification using RNA transcripts as the source. The HTBI primer set drove a first-round RT-PCR of the TCR CDR3. TCRdb re-derived calls from the multiplex PCR reads in MiXCR, one entry per CDR3 protein. The sample yields about 580,000 distinct CDR3 sequences, approximately 15% seen once.

The rearrangement links TRBV14 to TRBJ2-7; D unresolved. Specimen: blood. The sequence came from a woman under 40 with Graves' hyperthyroidism that later progressed to Graves' ophthalmopathy. The CDR3 spells CASSQIRRLEAPQGSEQYF. The CDR3 region has the DNA TGTGCCAGCAGCCAAATTCGTCGGTTAGAAGCTCCACAAGGATCCGAGCAGTACTTC.